The 25 T cell receptor beta chains below were found in one sample sequenced in a study of blood T cell repertoires in COVID-19. The protocol was immunoSEQ multiplex PCR, while the TCRdb copy is restricted to in-frame clones and leaves out a portion. Here the sample spans roughly 90,000 clones, around four fifths being singletons. Material for sequencing was peripheral blood. The receptors originated from a man aged 45-65 years with acute or convalescent COVID-19.

This chain joins TRBV6-5 and TRBJ1-1; the match to TRBD1 covers 7 bases. Germline V gene data show CDR1 as MNHEY and CDR2 as SVGAGI. This CDR3 is 15 amino acids long. Unmatched junction bases numbered 9, after V lost 7 bases and J lost 1 base. CDR3 bases: TGTGCCAGCAAGTTCCGGACAGGAGCGAACACTGAAGCTTTCTTT. It is translated as CASKFRTGANTEAFF.

The J gene is TRBJ1-6, the V gene TRBV7-2; 9 nucleotides align to TRBD1. V was clipped by 5 bases and J by 10 bases; unmatched bases: 9. Germline CDR1 is SGHTA and CDR2 is FQGNSA. This CDR3 has 15 residues. CDR3 nucleotides: TGTGCCAGCAGCCCGCAGGGACAGGGAGGATCACCCCTCCACTTT. Translation gives CASSPQGQGGSPLHF.

CDR3 sequence (DNA): TGTGCCAGTAGTACGGGGAATAGACTCAATCAGCCCCAGCATTTT. This translates into CASSTGNRLNQPQHF. The V and J genes are TRBV19 and TRBJ1-5; D unclear. The CDR3 runs to 15 residues. V lost 4 bases and J 3 bases, leaving 13 bases between the germline ends. From germline, CDR1 is LNHDA and CDR2 SQIVND (reference sequence). The complete variable domain, with remaining parts taken from reference TRBV19 and TRBJ1-5, reads DGGITQSPKYLFRKEGQNVTLSCEQNLNHDAMYWYRQDPGQGLRLIYYSQIVNDFQKGDIAEGYSVSREKKESFPLTVTSAQKNPTAFYLCASSTGNRLNQPQHFGDGTRLSIL.

The V and J genes are TRBV18 and TRBJ1-1; 10 bases line up with TRBD1. Germline lookup yields CDR1 KGHSH and CDR2 LQKENI. Trimming removed 3 bases from V and 1 base from J; junction bases left unmatched: 5. This CDR3 contains 16 residues. The CDR3 sequence is CASSPLGDRGNTEAFF. Here the CDR3 DNA reads TGTGCCAGCTCACCTTTAGGGGACAGGGGGAACACTGAAGCTTTCTTT.

The CDR3 sequence: CASSLSRTSTSTDTQYF. The CDR3 bases are TGTGCCAGCAGCTTATCCAGGACTAGCACTAGCACAGATACGCAGTATTTT. The chain is built from TRBV7-3 and TRBJ2-3; 8 bases fit TRBD2. Unmatched junction bases numbered 7, after V lost 2 bases and J lost 0 bases. Germline V gene sequence: CDR1 SGHTA, CDR2 FQGTGA. The CDR3 spans 17 residues. The full variable domain, completed using reference TRBV7-3 and TRBJ2-3, is GAGVSQTPSNKVTEKGKYVELRCDPISGHTALYWYRQSLGQGPEFLIYFQGTGAADDSGLPNDRFFAVRPEGSVSTLKIQRTERGDSAVYLCASSLSRTSTSTDTQYFGPGTRLTVL.

This clone was observed a few times. The genes are TRBV5-6 and TRBJ1-4, with D perhaps TRBD1 (5 bases). The germline V gene encodes CDR1 SGHDT and CDR2 YYEEEE. The CDR3 totals 15 residues. Trimming removed 3 bases from V and 5 bases from J, with 14 bases in between. The chain's CDR3 is CASSSIWAGNEKLFF. CDR3 DNA: TGTGCCAGCAGCTCCATCTGGGCAGGGAATGAAAAACTGTTTTTT.

This chain joins TRBV21-1 and TRBJ2-4; no check of the table's D call, TRBD1, against the DNA was made. TRBV21-1 is reported as a pseudogene. The CDR3 covers 15 residues. Here the CDR3 reads CASSRADRAKNIQYF. The CDR3 DNA reads as TGTGCCAGCAGCAGGGCCGACAGGGCTAAAAACATTCAGTACTTC.

This clone has a handful of counts. This chain links TRBV10-1 with TRBJ2-4, with D unresolved. The V end lost 0 bases, the J end lost 3 bases, and 9 bases lay between the germline ends. Germline CDR1 and CDR2: WNHNN and SYGVQD (reference sequence). The CDR3 has 15 amino acids. CDR3 residues: CASSESQEGKNIQYF. CDR3 DNA: TGCGCCAGCAGTGAGTCCCAGGAAGGCAAAAACATTCAGTACTTC.

The chain uses TRBV30 and TRBJ2-7; tentative D call: TRBD1 (6 bases). The CDR3 totals 11 residues. V lost 7 bases and J 3 bases, leaving 10 bases between the germline ends. Germline V gene lookup returns CDR1 GTSNPN and CDR2 SVGIG (reference sequence). CDR3 DNA sequence: TGTGCCTCCTTACAGGGCTACGAGCAGTACTTC. Translating gives CASLQGYEQYF.

The chain recombines TRBV5-5 with TRBJ2-5; TRBD1 matches 10 bases. V was clipped by 0 bases and J by 1 base; unmatched bases: 6. Germline assignment: CDR1 SGHKS and CDR2 YYEKEE (reference sequence). The CDR3 spans 17 residues. CDR3 bases: TGTGCCAGCAGCTTGGCCGGCTGGACAGGGGGCCAAGAGACCCAGTACTTC. Translation gives CASSLAGWTGGQETQYF.

The J gene is TRBJ2-5, the V gene TRBV5-1, with TRBD2 identical over 10 bases. Losses at the gene ends were 3 bases for V and 2 bases for J; bases not matched to a gene: 4. Germline lookup yields CDR1 SGHRS and CDR2 YFSETQ. The CDR3 has 15 residues. The DNA of the CDR3 is TGCGCCAGCAGCTCGACTAGCGGGCCACAAGAGACCCAGTACTTC. Protein product: CASSSTSGPQETQYF.

The V gene is TRBV9, the J gene TRBJ2-3, with 7 bases matching TRBD2. With 3 bases clipped from V and 0 bases from J, the junction kept 4 bases outside the gene matches. Germline assignment: CDR1 SGDLS and CDR2 YYNGEE. The CDR3 is made up of 15 amino acids. CDR3: CASSAREASTDTQYF. DNA for the CDR3: TGTGCCAGCAGCGCCCGGGAGGCTAGCACAGATACGCAGTATTTT. The full variable domain, rest sourced from reference TRBV9 and TRBJ2-3, is DSGVTQTPKHLITATGQRVTLRCSPRSGDLSVYWYQQSLDQGLQFLIQYYNGEERAKGNILERFSAQQFPDLHSELNLSSLELGDSALYFCASSAREASTDTQYFGPGTRLTVL.

This clone appeared a single time. This chain connects TRBV5-1 to TRBJ1-4, with 8 bases aligning to TRBD1. J was trimmed by 8 bases and V by 3 bases; bases with no gene match: 6. The CDR3 is 14 amino acids. CDR1 is SGHRS, CDR2 YFSETQ, per germline. CDR3 amino acids: CASSSRGPGEKLFF. CDR3 DNA sequence: TGCGCCAGCAGCTCCAGGGGGCCAGGGGAAAAACTGTTTTTT.

The chain joins TRBV30 to TRBJ2-1, with TRBD2 matching 9 bases. Germline CDR1 and CDR2: GTSNPN and SVGIG (reference sequence). The CDR3 is 15 amino acids. Unmatched junction bases numbered 3, after V lost 0 bases and J lost 3 bases. The DNA of the CDR3 is TGTGCCTGGAGTGTCGGTAGCGGGGGCTACAATGAGCAGTTCTTC. Its translation: CAWSVGSGGYNEQFF. The complete variable domain, with remaining parts taken from reference TRBV30 and TRBJ2-1, reads SQTIHQWPATLVQPVGSPLSLECTVEGTSNPNLYWYRQAAGRGLQLLFYSVGIGQISSEVPQNLSASRPQDRQFILSSKKLLLSDSGFYLCAWSVGSGGYNEQFFGPGTRLTVL.

This clone occurred once. V gene TRBV27 combines with J gene TRBJ2-3; 12 bases align to TRBD2. The CDR3 is 20 residues long. Germline V gene lookup returns CDR1 MNHEY and CDR2 SMNVEV (reference sequence). Losses at the gene ends were 2 bases for V and 0 bases for J; bases not matched to a gene: 12. The DNA of the CDR3 is TGTGCCAGCAGTTTAGTCCCGGGTCTAGCGGGAGGGCCGAGCACAGATACGCAGTATTTT. Translation gives CASSLVPGLAGGPSTDTQYF.

V is TRBV7-9 and J is TRBJ2-2; tentatively, D is TRBD2 (6 bases). The germline V gene has CDR1 SEHNR and CDR2 FQNEAQ (reference sequence). Trimming shortened V by 1 base and J by 1 base, and 10 bases separated the two germline ends. CDR3 size: 16 residues. As DNA, the CDR3 is TGTGCCAGCAGCTTAGGATTAGCGGAGAACACCGGGGAGCTGTTTTTT. This sequence encodes CASSLGLAENTGELFF.

The chain recombines TRBV2 with TRBJ1-6; the match to TRBD1 covers 7 bases. The V segment lost 6 bases and the J segment 7 bases; nucleotides outside the gene matches: 6. Germline lookup yields CDR1 SNHLY and CDR2 FYNNEI. This CDR3 region has 14 residues. The CDR3 spells CASSLTGSNSPLHF. CDR3 in DNA: TGTGCCAGCAGCCTGACAGGGTCGAATTCACCCCTCCACTTT.

The rearrangement uses TRBV7-3 and TRBJ2-5; 11 bases are a match to TRBD1. V was pared by 4 bases and J by 3 bases, with 1 base of the junction left unmatched. This CDR3 comprises 14 residues. The germline gives CDR1 SGHTA, CDR2 FQGTGA. The CDR3 DNA is TGTGCCAGCAGCTCGGGACAGGGGGAAGAGACCCAGTACTTC. It specifies CASSSGQGEETQYF.

The V gene is TRBV15, the J gene TRBJ2-5, with D maybe TRBD1 (7 bases). V dropped 3 bases and J dropped 1 base, with 18 bases sitting between them. The CDR3 covers 17 residues. Looked up from germline, CDR1 is LNHNV and CDR2 is YYDKDF (reference sequence). CDR3 residues: CATSSVAGQGVQETQYF. CDR3 nucleotide sequence: TGTGCCACCAGCAGTGTGGCGGGGCAGGGGGTCCAAGAGACCCAGTACTTC.

This CDR3 reads CAWGQLNYEQYF. The CDR3 nucleotides read TGTGCCTGGGGCCAGTTGAACTACGAGCAGTACTTC. This chain connects TRBV30 to TRBJ2-7, with no clear D. V was cut by 5 bases and J by 3 bases, with 11 bases left in between. This CDR3 has 12 amino acids. Germline CDR1 is GTSNPN and CDR2 is SVGIG (reference sequence).

V gene TRBV6-4 combines with J gene TRBJ2-5; a weak D match, TRBD2 (6 bases). Germline assignment: CDR1 MRHNA and CDR2 SNTAGT. The CDR3 extends over 15 amino acids. Trimming shortened V by 1 base and J by 5 bases, and 14 bases separated the two germline ends. CDR3: CASSDLGGPLETQYF. The CDR3 nucleotides read TGTGCCAGCAGTGACTTAGGAGGGCCGCTGGAGACCCAGTACTTC.

The rearrangement uses TRBV5-1 and TRBJ2-5; 10 positions agree with TRBD1. Per the germline V gene, CDR1 is SGHRS and CDR2 is YFSETQ. The V segment lost 5 bases and the J segment 9 bases; nucleotides outside the gene matches: 10. CDR3 length: 14 amino acids. The CDR3 bases are TGCGCCAGCAGGGACGGGACAGGGGAATGGGCCCAGTACTTC. Amino acids: CASRDGTGEWAQYF.

The genes are TRBV7-3 and TRBJ1-1, with D maybe TRBD1 (6 bases). CDR1 SGHTA and CDR2 FQGTGA come from the germline V gene. CDR3 size: 13 residues. The V and J ends lost 5 bases and 1 base respectively, with 8 bases between them. The CDR3: CASSADRNTEAFF. CDR3 nucleotides: TGTGCCAGCAGCGCGGACAGGAACACTGAAGCTTTCTTT.

The chain recombines TRBV9 with TRBJ2-7; 11 bases line up with TRBD2. CDR3 length equals 14 residues. V gave up 4 bases and J gave up 5 bases; unmatched junction bases: 5. Germline V lookup: CDR1 SGDLS, CDR2 YYNGEE. CDR3 protein: CASSLMTSGNEQYF. In nucleotides, the CDR3 is TGTGCCAGCAGCCTAATGACTAGCGGGAACGAGCAGTACTTC. Looking up the rest from reference TRBV9 and TRBJ2-7 gives the full variable domain: DSGVTQTPKHLITATGQRVTLRCSPRSGDLSVYWYQQSLDQGLQFLIQYYNGEERAKGNILERFSAQQFPDLHSELNLSSLELGDSALYFCASSLMTSGNEQYFGPGTRLTVT.

The chain has TRBV3-1 (or the pseudogene TRBV3-2) and TRBJ1-5; 12 bases line up with TRBD1. This CDR3 has 18 amino acids. Germline V gene lookup returns CDR1 LGHDT and CDR2 YNNKEL (reference sequence). V lost 5 bases, J lost 7 bases, and 15 bases stayed unmatched. The CDR3 sequence: CASSYRGGTGGLIQPQHF. The CDR3 region has the DNA TGTGCCAGCAGCTACCGGGGGGGGACAGGGGGCTTGATACAGCCCCAGCATTTT.